These 23 T cell receptor beta chains were sequenced from one sample in a study of T cell changes during pregnancy in multiple sclerosis. The method was immunoSEQ multiplex PCR; TCRdb's version includes in-frame clones alone and lacks a portion of them. The table includes roughly 40,000 clones, 91% detected once. Sequencing used CD4+ T cells from peripheral blood mononuclear cells, obtained before pregnancy. The receptors come from a female donor with multiple sclerosis, enrolled in a pregnancy study.

Points on this clone: One end of the junction varies from germline; a read error may be responsible. The chain joins TRBV25-1 to TRBJ1-1; 9 bases are a match to TRBD1. The germline V gene has CDR1 MGHDK and CDR2 SYGVNS. The CDR3 has 13 residues. The CDR3 sequence is CVSTGQGFTEAFF. The CDR3 DNA is TGTGTCAGCACCGGACAGGGGTTCACTGAAGCTTTCTTT.

The chain uses TRBV6-5 and TRBJ1-5, with 9 nucleotides matching TRBD1. The CDR3 loop spans 13 amino acids. The germline V gene has CDR1 MNHEY and CDR2 SVGAGI. V shed 5 bases, J shed 5 bases, and the junction held 1 base outside the gene matches. The CDR3 DNA sequence: TGTGCCAGCAGTCGACAGGGGGATCAGCCCCAGCATTTT. Its translation: CASSRQGDQPQHF.

The V call is TRBV19, the J call TRBJ1-2; 7 positions match TRBD1. This CDR3 has 15 residues. V lost 1 base to trimming and J lost 3 bases; unmatched junction nucleotides: 5. Germline V gene lookup returns CDR1 LNHDA and CDR2 SQIVND (reference sequence). The CDR3 coding sequence is TGTGCCAGTAGTATAGTCAATCAGGGGGACTATGGCTACACCTTC. This encodes CASSIVNQGDYGYTF.

The chain uses TRBV2 and TRBJ1-2, with TRBD1 as a possible D gene (5 bases). The V and J ends lost 3 bases and 7 bases respectively, with 15 bases between them. From germline, CDR1 is SNHLY and CDR2 FYNNEI. This CDR3 region has 14 residues. The chain's CDR3 is CASSDITQVGGYTF. The CDR3 coding sequence is TGTGCCAGCAGTGACATTACACAGGTTGGTGGCTACACCTTC.

V is TRBV7-9 and J is TRBJ2-2; D is ambiguous. Germline CDR1 reads SEHNR; CDR2 reads FQNEAQ (reference sequence). V gave up 3 bases and J gave up 3 bases, with 8 bases separating them. This CDR3 is 14 amino acids long. CDR3 region: CASSLYSDTGELFF. The CDR3 nucleotides are TGTGCCAGCAGCTTGTATAGTGACACCGGGGAGCTGTTTTTT.

The rearrangement joins TRBV5-4 to TRBJ2-1; D gene uncertain. Germline lookup yields CDR1 SGHNT and CDR2 YYREEE (reference sequence). This CDR3 spans 16 amino acids. Between the trimmed V and J ends, which lost 1 base and 2 bases, there was a span of 13 bases. The chain's CDR3 is CASSLIGAGAYNEQFF. The DNA of the CDR3 is TGTGCCAGCAGCTTGATCGGTGCAGGCGCCTACAATGAGCAGTTCTTC.

The chain carries TRBV7-2 and TRBJ2-7, with D possibly being TRBD1 (5 bases). Germline V gene lookup returns CDR1 SGHTA and CDR2 FQGNSA. Trimming cost V 3 bases and J 2 bases, with 14 bases left between them. CDR3 length equals 15 residues. CDR3 in amino acids: CASSLFQGRTYEQYF. The CDR3 coding sequence is TGTGCCAGCAGCTTGTTCCAGGGCCGAACCTACGAGCAGTACTTC.

This rearrangement joins TRBV7-2 to TRBJ2-3, with D tentatively TRBD2 (5 bases). The length of the CDR3 is 16 residues. Trimming took 5 bases from V and 1 from J, leaving 16 bases between them. Germline values: CDR1 SGHTA, CDR2 FQGNSA. The CDR3 loop reads CASSPTVRVRTDTQYF. CDR3 sequence (DNA): TGTGCCAGCAGCCCCACCGTGAGGGTTCGCACAGATACGCAGTATTTT.

This clone was observed once. This sequence joins TRBV4-2 and TRBJ1-2; 8 nucleotides match TRBD1. The germline V gene encodes CDR1 LGHNA and CDR2 YNFKEQ. V gave up 3 bases and J gave up 1 base; unmatched junction bases: 10. The length of the CDR3 is 17 residues. CDR3 DNA sequence: TGTGCCAGCAGCCACGTAGCTACAGGGGGAGGTAACTATGGCTACACCTTC. Residues: CASSHVATGGGNYGYTF.

This sequence joins TRBV4-2 and TRBJ2-3, with D maybe TRBD2 (6 bases). The CDR3 loop spans 19 amino acids. V dropped 0 bases and J dropped 2 bases, with 21 bases sitting between them. Germline lookup yields CDR1 LGHNA and CDR2 YNFKEQ. In DNA, the CDR3 is TGTGCCAGCAGCCAAGAATTTGGGGTAGCGGCCTCACCCACAGATACGCAGTATTTT. Its protein product is CASSQEFGVAASPTDTQYF.

The rearrangement uses TRBV7-3 and TRBJ1-1; D is unclear. This CDR3 has 17 amino acids. V lost 2 bases and J 1 base, leaving 17 bases between the germline ends. Germline V gene sequence: CDR1 SGHTA, CDR2 FQGTGA. In DNA, the CDR3 is TGTGCCAGCAGCTTATACCCTCGGCGGGCGGGGAACACTGAAGCTTTCTTT. It is translated as CASSLYPRRAGNTEAFF.

The V call is TRBV7-6, the J call TRBJ2-3; TRBD1 matches at 7 bases. Germline loops: CDR1 SGHVS, CDR2 FNYEAQ. V was clipped by 5 bases and J by 0 bases; unmatched bases: 5. The CDR3 totals 15 residues. Written as DNA, the CDR3 is TGTGCCAGCAGCCCGAGACAGGGTAGCACAGATACGCAGTATTTT. Its protein product is CASSPRQGSTDTQYF.

The chain is built from TRBV7-8 and TRBJ1-5, with D hard to call. Looked up from germline, CDR1 is SGHVS and CDR2 is FQNEAQ. CDR3 length: 15 residues. The V end lost 5 bases, the J end lost 2 bases, and 13 bases lay between the germline ends. CDR3 amino acids: CASSARSGGNQPQHF. In DNA, the CDR3 is TGTGCCAGCAGCGCCCGGAGTGGTGGCAATCAGCCCCAGCATTTT.

The chain joins TRBV19 to TRBJ2-5, with 13 positions matching TRBD2. The CDR3 loop spans 16 amino acids. In germline, CDR1 is LNHDA, CDR2 SQIVND (reference sequence). V shed 4 bases and J 4 bases; nucleotides not matched to a gene: 6. The CDR3: CASSSGTSGEGETQYF. In DNA form, the CDR3 reads TGTGCCAGTAGTAGCGGGACTAGCGGGGAGGGAGAGACCCAGTACTTC.

V and J are TRBV5-1 and TRBJ2-5; no firm D call. This CDR3 has 14 residues. The V gene's germline CDR1 is SGHRS and CDR2 YFSETQ. Trimming pared 0 bases from V and 2 bases from J, leaving 8 bases between. The CDR3 region is CASSLAAGQETQYF. The CDR3 DNA follows: TGCGCCAGCAGCTTGGCGGCAGGTCAAGAGACCCAGTACTTC. The full variable domain, completed using reference TRBV5-1 and TRBJ2-5, is KAGVTQTPRYLIKTRGQQVTLSCSPISGHRSVSWYQQTPGQGLQFLFEYFSETQRNKGNFPGRFSGRQFSNSRSEMNVSTLELGDSALYLCASSLAAGQETQYFGPGTRLLVL.

The CDR3 region is CAIRDTVPNTEAFF. CDR3 DNA sequence: TGTGCCATCAGAGACACAGTCCCGAACACTGAAGCTTTCTTT. This rearrangement joins TRBV10-3 to TRBJ1-1; D gene unclear. Looked up from germline, CDR1 is ENHRY and CDR2 is SYGVKD. The V end lost 6 bases, the J end lost 1 base, and 12 bases lay between the germline ends. The CDR3 has 14 amino acids.

The chain is built from TRBV25-1 and TRBJ2-4, with D tentatively TRBD2 (7 bases). The CDR3 consists of 13 residues. V lost 4 bases and J lost 7, with 11 bases in between. Germline V gene sequence: CDR1 MGHDK, CDR2 SYGVNS. The CDR3, as DNA: TGTGCCAGCAGTGTCCGGGGGGCGAACATTCAGTACTTC. Translated: CASSVRGANIQYF.

This chain connects TRBV21-1 to TRBJ1-1; the table calls TRBD1, which could not be checked here. TRBV21-1 is reported as a pseudogene. The CDR3 sequence is 18 residues long. CDR3 sequence reads: CASSTRDPGTGVFRGAFF. The CDR3 DNA reads as TGTGCCAGCAGCACCCGGGACCCCGGGACAGGGGTTTTTCGCGGAGCTTTCTTT.

V and J are TRBV12-5 and TRBJ2-5; tentatively, D is TRBD2 (5 bases). There are 15 residues in the CDR3. The V gene lost 4 bases and the J gene lost 0 bases, with 12 bases spanning the gap. Germline V gene sequence: CDR1 LGHNT, CDR2 FRNRAP. This chain's CDR3 is CASGSDSWYQETQYF. CDR3 DNA: TGTGCTAGTGGTTCGGACTCTTGGTACCAAGAGACCCAGTACTTC.

This chain joins TRBV6-1 and TRBJ1-3, with no clear D. CDR3 length: 15 amino acids. Germline lookup yields CDR1 MNHNS and CDR2 SASEGT. CDR3 in amino acids: CASRAPGNSGNTIYF. The CDR3 DNA sequence: TGTGCTTCGAGGGCCCCAGGTAACTCTGGAAACACCATATATTTT.

This chain joins TRBV14 and TRBJ1-3, with D possibly matching TRBD1 (6 bases). Germline-derived CDR1 and CDR2 are SGHDN and FVKESK. Trimming left V 1 base short and J 8 bases short, with 18 bases between. The CDR3 is 16 amino acids. The CDR3 loop is CASSQGGAGALYTIYF. The CDR3 nucleotides are TGTGCCAGCAGCCAAGGTGGGGCAGGGGCCCTTTACACCATATATTTT.

The chain is built from TRBV25-1 and TRBJ2-7; D may be TRBD2 (6 bases). Germline V lookup: CDR1 MGHDK, CDR2 SYGVNS. V was clipped by 4 bases and J by 4 bases, with 11 bases between them. The CDR3 totals 13 residues. The CDR3 is CASSVRGTYEQYF. CDR3 DNA sequence: TGTGCCAGCAGTGTCCGGGGGACGTACGAGCAGTACTTC.

This chain uses TRBV15 with TRBJ2-7; 8 positions match TRBD1. J gave up 7 bases and V 2 bases, and 7 bases lay outside the gene matches. Germline V gene sequence: CDR1 LNHNV, CDR2 YYDKDF (reference sequence). This CDR3 contains 14 residues. As DNA, the CDR3 is TGTGCCACCAGCAGAAGCAGGGGGCTAGGGGAGCAGTACTTC. This sequence encodes CATSRSRGLGEQYF. The whole variable domain, filled in from reference TRBV15 and TRBJ2-7, reads DAMVIQNPRYQVTQFGKPVTLSCSQTLNHNVMYWYQQKSSQAPKLLFHYYDKDFNNEADTPDNFQSRRPNTSFCFLDIRSPGLGDTAMYLCATSRSRGLGEQYFGPGTRLTVT.